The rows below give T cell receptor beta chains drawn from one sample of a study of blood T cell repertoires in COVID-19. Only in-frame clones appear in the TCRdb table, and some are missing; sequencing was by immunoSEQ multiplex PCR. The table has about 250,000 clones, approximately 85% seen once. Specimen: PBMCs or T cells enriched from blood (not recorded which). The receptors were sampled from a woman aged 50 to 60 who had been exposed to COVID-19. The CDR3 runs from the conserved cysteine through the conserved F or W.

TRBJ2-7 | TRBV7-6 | CASSLKVRGPEQYF
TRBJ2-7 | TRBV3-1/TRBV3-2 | CASSLRGQKANEQYF
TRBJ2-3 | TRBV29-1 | CSVVFGRGASTDTQYF
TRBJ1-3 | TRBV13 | CASSLAGNTIYF
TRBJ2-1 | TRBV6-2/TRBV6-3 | CASSYLLGADEQFF
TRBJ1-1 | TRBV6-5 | CASSRGLMNTEAFF
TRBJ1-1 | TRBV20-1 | CRVSSVLNTEAFF
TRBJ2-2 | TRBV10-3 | CAISAGAGELFF
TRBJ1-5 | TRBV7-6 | CASARGEGVNQPQHF
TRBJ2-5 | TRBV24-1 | CATSDSGVRETQYF